The 9 T cell receptor beta chains reported below all come from one sample, sequenced in a study of CD8 T cells in ankylosing spondylitis. TCRdb ran MiXCR on the 5' RACE reads and lists one entry per CDR3 protein. Of roughly 48,000 distinct CDR3 sequences listed, roughly 7.4% are singletons. Sequenced: blood, either unsorted or a sorted T cell fraction (not recorded which). The receptors derive from a female donor with ankylosing spondylitis or in good health (not recorded which).

This clonotype was observed at least ten times. The V call is TRBV2, the J call TRBJ2-5; tentative D call: TRBD1 (7 bases). In germline, CDR1 is SNHLY, CDR2 FYNNEI. V was clipped by 8 bases and J by 6 bases, with 19 bases between them. This CDR3 is 14 amino acids long. For the CDR3, the DNA is TGTGCCAGCCAACGACAGGGAGGCTACCAGACCCAGTACTTC. Protein sequence: CASQRQGGYQTQYF.

This clonotype has just a few counts. This chain links TRBV7-7 with TRBJ2-2, with D tentatively TRBD2 (5 bases). The germline V gene has CDR1 SSHAT and CDR2 FNYEAQ (reference sequence). The CDR3 has 14 amino acids. Trimming took off 2 bases at V and 5 bases at J, with 9 bases between the two ends. The CDR3 nucleotides read TGTGCCAGCAGCTTATATCCGGGGACCGGGGAGCTGTTTTTT. Protein product: CASSLYPGTGELFF.

This clonotype was seen a handful of times. This chain uses TRBV20-1 with TRBJ1-2; D is ambiguous. Trimming shortened V by 1 base and J by 6 bases, and 12 bases separated the two germline ends. CDR1 and CDR2 (germline): DFQATT, SNEGSKA (reference sequence). This CDR3 spans 13 amino acids. The CDR3 DNA sequence: TGCAGTGCTAGAGTTACGTCAGTTGATGGCTACACCTTC. Translated: CSARVTSVDGYTF.

This clonotype was seen repeatedly, ten times or more. V usage is TRBV2 and J usage is TRBJ1-5; weak D call: TRBD1 (6 bases). Trimming left V 6 bases short and J 3 bases short, with 15 bases between. This CDR3 has 15 amino acids. The V gene's germline CDR1 is SNHLY and CDR2 FYNNEI. The CDR3 loop is CASRSRDIPNQPQHF. CDR3 in DNA: TGTGCCAGCAGGAGCAGGGACATCCCCAATCAGCCCCAGCATTTT.

This clonotype came up many times. The chain couples TRBV10-3 to TRBJ1-2, with 9 bases that match TRBD1. The V segment lost 10 bases and the J segment 6 bases; nucleotides outside the gene matches: 9. The CDR3 spans 13 residues. Germline V lookup: CDR1 ENHRY, CDR2 SYGVKD. This CDR3 is CATKEGQGNGYTF. The CDR3 bases are TGTGCCACCAAAGAGGGACAGGGCAATGGCTACACCTTC.

This clonotype was seen at least ten times. This chain uses TRBV14 with TRBJ2-2; D gene ambiguous. CDR3 length equals 15 residues. V was shortened by 3 bases and J by 0 bases, with 8 bases between the two germline ends. The V gene's germline CDR1 is SGHDN and CDR2 FVKESK. The CDR3: CASSHSGPNTGELFF. CDR3 DNA sequence: TGTGCCAGCAGCCACTCCGGGCCGAACACCGGGGAGCTGTTTTTT.

As regards this clonotype: Mismatch with germline at one junction end may stem from a read error. V gene TRBV4-3 combines with J gene TRBJ1-1, with a weak D call TRBD1 (5 bases). The CDR3 loop spans 16 amino acids. The germline V gene has CDR1 LGHNA and CDR2 YSLEER. The CDR3 reads CANSQDFLEGLREAFF. The CDR3 DNA sequence: TGCGCCAACAGCCAAGATTTCCTCGAGGGGCTGCGTGAAGCTTTCTTT.

At least ten counts were recorded for this clonotype. The V gene is TRBV20-1, the J gene TRBJ2-7; D might be TRBD2 (5 bases). Per germline, CDR1 DFQATT and CDR2 SNEGSKA (reference sequence). The CDR3 is made up of 13 amino acids. V was pared by 6 bases and J by 3 bases, with 15 bases between. CDR3 sequence: CSALLVSGYEQYF. DNA of the CDR3: TGCAGTGCACTACTAGTGTCTGGCTACGAGCAGTACTTC.

This clonotype has a handful of counts. The chain joins TRBV28 to TRBJ1-5, with D uncertain. V lost 6 bases, J lost 0 bases, and 6 bases lay in between. This CDR3 comprises 13 residues. The V gene's germline CDR1 is MDHEN and CDR2 SYDVKM. The CDR3 is CASRTDSNQPQHF. CDR3 DNA: TGTGCCAGCAGGACCGATAGCAATCAGCCCCAGCATTTT. Filled out from reference TRBV28 and TRBJ1-5, the complete variable domain reads DVKVTQSSRYLVKRTGEKVFLECVQDMDHENMFWYRQDPGLGLRLIYFSYDVKMKEKGDIPEGYSVSREKKERFSLILESASTNQTSMYLCASRTDSNQPQHFGDGTRLSIL.